These T cell receptor beta chains were read from a single sample in a study of shared T cell receptors in the human thymus. Some clones are missing from TCRdb's copy, which holds only in-frame ones; the method was immunoSEQ multiplex PCR. The sample yields 630,000 or so clones, more than 70% seen once. These records were also assigned to another study, of human thymus T cells.

Sequencing was carried out using thymocytes. These receptors came from a boy under two years old with a congenital heart defect. Both conserved end residues are part of each CDR3. D genes are given only for firm matches. Clone size is not always given. Where it is, it says once, few, many or a class for expanded clones.

j_call: TRBJ2-1
d_call: -
v_call: TRBV7-9
clone_size: -
cdr3_aa: CASSSPLSRYNEQFF
cdr3_nt: TGTGCCAGCAGCTCGCCTCTTTCGAGATACAATGAGCAGTTCTTC

j_call: TRBJ2-7
d_call: TRBD2
v_call: TRBV28
clone_size: few
cdr3_aa: CASSPSLAGRSYEQYF
cdr3_nt: TGTGCCAGCAGTCCATCACTAGCGGGAAGGTCCTACGAGCAGTACTTC

j_call: TRBJ2-3
d_call: TRBD2
v_call: TRBV27
clone_size: -
cdr3_aa: CASSLGDYTDTQYF
cdr3_nt: TGTGCCAGCAGTTTAGGGGACTACACAGATACGCAGTATTTT

j_call: TRBJ1-5
d_call: TRBD1
v_call: TRBV28
clone_size: -
cdr3_aa: CASTPDRVGLYQPQHF
cdr3_nt: TGTGCCAGCACCCCCGACAGGGTGGGTCTCTATCAGCCCCAGCATTTT

j_call: TRBJ1-6
d_call: -
v_call: TRBV9
clone_size: -
cdr3_aa: CASSPRPSMGPLHF
cdr3_nt: TGTGCCAGCAGCCCGAGGCCTTCCATGGGTCCCCTCCACTTT

j_call: TRBJ1-5
d_call: -
v_call: TRBV1
clone_size: -
cdr3_aa: CTSSQDYDLRQSNQPQHF
cdr3_nt: TGCACCAGCAGCCAAGATTATGATTTACGACAGAGCAATCAGCCCCAGCATTTT

j_call: TRBJ1-5
d_call: -
v_call: TRBV2
clone_size: -
cdr3_aa: CASSGDNLDLDQPQHF
cdr3_nt: TGTGCCAGCAGTGGGGACAACCTGGACTTAGATCAGCCCCAGCATTTT

j_call: TRBJ1-2
d_call: -
v_call: TRBV13
clone_size: -
cdr3_aa: CAISFQGLTTNYGYTF
cdr3_nt: TGTGCCATCAGCTTCCAGGGCCTAACGACGAATTATGGCTACACCTTC

j_call: TRBJ2-7
d_call: TRBD1
v_call: TRBV5-6
clone_size: -
cdr3_aa: CASSLFRTGEYEQYF
cdr3_nt: TGTGCCAGCAGCTTGTTTCGGACAGGGGAATACGAGCAGTACTTC

j_call: TRBJ2-7
d_call: TRBD2
v_call: TRBV30
clone_size: -
cdr3_aa: CAWRVSGSYEQYF
cdr3_nt: TGTGCCTGGAGGGTTAGCGGGTCCTACGAGCAGTACTTC

j_call: TRBJ2-1
d_call: TRBD1
v_call: TRBV13
clone_size: -
cdr3_aa: CASSLQGVREQFF
cdr3_nt: TGTGCCAGCAGCTTACAGGGGGTTAGGGAGCAGTTCTTC

j_call: TRBJ2-1
d_call: -
v_call: TRBV19
clone_size: -
cdr3_aa: CASSSGTRGTAEQFF
cdr3_nt: TGTGCCAGTAGTTCCGGGACCAGAGGGACTGCGGAGCAGTTCTTC

j_call: TRBJ1-6
d_call: -
v_call: TRBV5-6
clone_size: -
cdr3_aa: CASSLPGANSPLHF
cdr3_nt: TGTGCCAGCAGCTTGCCGGGAGCCAATTCACCCCTCCACTTT

j_call: TRBJ2-5
d_call: TRBD2
v_call: TRBV14
clone_size: -
cdr3_aa: CASSQDSSGRHTYQETQYF
cdr3_nt: TGTGCCAGCAGCCAAGATTCTAGCGGGAGACACACGTACCAAGAGACCCAGTACTTC

j_call: TRBJ2-1
d_call: TRBD1
v_call: TRBV4-3
clone_size: -
cdr3_aa: CASSRRGPENEQFF
cdr3_nt: TGCGCCAGCAGCCGCAGGGGGCCTGAAAATGAGCAGTTCTTC

j_call: TRBJ2-5
d_call: -
v_call: TRBV4-1
clone_size: few
cdr3_aa: CASSQASLSGQETQYF
cdr3_nt: TGCGCCAGCAGCCAAGCTAGCTTAAGTGGCCAAGAGACCCAGTACTTC

j_call: TRBJ2-1
d_call: TRBD2
v_call: TRBV27
clone_size: once
cdr3_aa: CASSSQCTSACSYNEQFF
cdr3_nt: TGTGCCAGCAGTTCCCAGTGTACTAGCGCGTGCTCCTACAATGAGCAGTTCTTC

j_call: TRBJ2-6
d_call: TRBD1
v_call: TRBV5-1
clone_size: -
cdr3_aa: CASSSGTGTSGANVLTF
cdr3_nt: TGCGCCAGCAGCTCCGGGACAGGGACCTCTGGGGCCAACGTCCTGACTTTC

j_call: TRBJ2-1
d_call: TRBD2
v_call: TRBV5-1
clone_size: -
cdr3_aa: CASSPGLVVGEQFF
cdr3_nt: TGCGCCAGCAGCCCGGGACTAGTCGTAGGTGAGCAGTTCTTC

j_call: TRBJ1-5
d_call: TRBD1
v_call: TRBV28
clone_size: -
cdr3_aa: CASRDQGPGQVGGQPQHF
cdr3_nt: TGTGCCAGCAGAGACCAGGGGCCAGGACAGGTGGGGGGTCAGCCCCAGCATTTT

j_call: TRBJ1-2
d_call: -
v_call: TRBV18
clone_size: -
cdr3_aa: CASSPIVQGGYTF
cdr3_nt: TGTGCCAGCTCACCAATAGTTCAGGGGGGCTACACCTTC

j_call: TRBJ1-1
d_call: TRBD1
v_call: TRBV29-1
clone_size: -
cdr3_aa: CSGRQGGNTEAFF
cdr3_nt: TGCAGCGGTCGACAGGGGGGGAACACTGAAGCTTTCTTT

j_call: TRBJ2-3
d_call: TRBD1
v_call: TRBV18
clone_size: -
cdr3_aa: CASSSPGQGRGDTQYF
cdr3_nt: TGTGCCAGCTCGTCACCGGGACAGGGTAGAGGTGATACGCAGTATTTT

j_call: TRBJ2-3
d_call: -
v_call: TRBV14
clone_size: -
cdr3_aa: CASMGGRDTQYF
cdr3_nt: TGTGCCAGCATGGGGGGTCGTGATACGCAGTATTTT

j_call: TRBJ1-3
d_call: -
v_call: TRBV18
clone_size: -
cdr3_aa: CASSLMGKMGNTIYF
cdr3_nt: TGTGCCAGCTCCCTTATGGGCAAGATGGGAAACACCATATATTTT

j_call: TRBJ2-7
d_call: TRBD2
v_call: TRBV29-1
clone_size: -
cdr3_aa: CSVEARVAGATYEQYF
cdr3_nt: TGCAGCGTTGAAGCACGGGTAGCGGGGGCAACCTACGAGCAGTACTTC

j_call: TRBJ1-5
d_call: -
v_call: TRBV7-2
clone_size: once
cdr3_aa: CASSSDRYSNQPQHF
cdr3_nt: TGTGCCAGCAGCTCAGACAGATATAGCAATCAGCCCCAGCATTTT

j_call: TRBJ1-4
d_call: -
v_call: TRBV30
clone_size: once
cdr3_aa: CAWSHTGNVNEKLFF
cdr3_nt: TGTGCCTGGAGCCACACAGGGAACGTTAATGAAAAACTGTTTTTT

j_call: TRBJ2-1
d_call: TRBD2
v_call: TRBV4-1
clone_size: once
cdr3_aa: CASSQEGRTSGSTYNEQFF
cdr3_nt: TGCGCCAGCAGCCAAGAGGGGAGGACTAGCGGGAGTACTTACAATGAGCAGTTCTTC

j_call: TRBJ1-5
d_call: -
v_call: TRBV12-5
clone_size: once
cdr3_aa: CASRAAGRNQPQHF
cdr3_nt: TGTGCTAGCCGCGCCGCAGGCCGCAATCAGCCCCAGCATTTT

j_call: TRBJ2-7
d_call: -
v_call: TRBV19
clone_size: few
cdr3_aa: CASSMVGLFYEQYF
cdr3_nt: TGTGCCAGTAGTATGGTGGGGCTCTTCTACGAGCAGTACTTC

j_call: TRBJ1-4
d_call: -
v_call: TRBV12-5
clone_size: -
cdr3_aa: CASSGVGEKLFF
cdr3_nt: TGTGCTAGTTCAGGGGTCGGTGAAAAACTGTTTTTT

j_call: TRBJ2-3
d_call: TRBD2
v_call: TRBV4-3
clone_size: -
cdr3_aa: CASSQDWASGPSTDTQYF
cdr3_nt: TGCGCCAGCAGCCAAGATTGGGCTAGCGGACCTAGCACAGATACGCAGTATTTT

j_call: TRBJ2-1
d_call: TRBD2
v_call: TRBV29-1
clone_size: -
cdr3_aa: CSVEFGLLAGEMDEQFF
cdr3_nt: TGCAGCGTTGAATTTGGTTTGTTGGCGGGAGAAATGGATGAGCAGTTCTTC

j_call: TRBJ2-7
d_call: -
v_call: TRBV28
clone_size: -
cdr3_aa: CASSLDGTNYEQYF
cdr3_nt: TGTGCCAGCAGTTTGGATGGGACAAACTACGAGCAGTACTTC

j_call: TRBJ1-2
d_call: -
v_call: TRBV7-9
clone_size: -
cdr3_aa: CASSLGGGGYTF
cdr3_nt: TGTGCCAGCAGCTTAGGTGGAGGCGGCTACACCTTC

j_call: TRBJ1-1
d_call: -
v_call: TRBV14
clone_size: once
cdr3_aa: CASSQDKRYEAFF
cdr3_nt: TGTGCCAGCAGCCAAGATAAGAGATATGAAGCTTTCTTT

j_call: TRBJ1-3
d_call: -
v_call: TRBV5-1
clone_size: -
cdr3_aa: CASSPSGQGTSSGNTIYF
cdr3_nt: TGCGCCAGCAGCCCGTCAGGCCAGGGTACGAGCTCTGGAAACACCATATATTTT

j_call: TRBJ1-3
d_call: -
v_call: TRBV15
clone_size: -
cdr3_aa: CATSRKPRVGGNTIYF
cdr3_nt: TGTGCCACCAGCAGAAAACCCAGGGTGGGAGGAAACACCATATATTTT

j_call: TRBJ2-1
d_call: -
v_call: TRBV15
clone_size: -
cdr3_aa: CATSRVKRELPREQFF
cdr3_nt: TGTGCCACCAGCAGAGTGAAGAGGGAGTTGCCACGCGAGCAGTTCTTC

j_call: TRBJ1-3
d_call: -
v_call: TRBV10-3
clone_size: -
cdr3_aa: CAISDTAPNSGNTIYF
cdr3_nt: TGTGCCATCAGCGATACTGCCCCTAACTCTGGAAACACCATATATTTT

j_call: TRBJ2-1
d_call: TRBD2
v_call: TRBV28
clone_size: -
cdr3_aa: CASGLAGVWAEQFF
cdr3_nt: TGTGCCAGCGGACTAGCGGGAGTCTGGGCTGAGCAGTTCTTC

j_call: TRBJ2-1
d_call: TRBD2
v_call: TRBV9
clone_size: -
cdr3_aa: CASSARLAGGPGQFF
cdr3_nt: TGTGCCAGCAGCGCCAGACTAGCGGGAGGGCCAGGGCAGTTCTTC

j_call: TRBJ2-1
d_call: TRBD2
v_call: TRBV6-1
clone_size: -
cdr3_aa: CASGTSTYNEQFF
cdr3_nt: TGTGCCAGCGGGACTAGCACCTACAATGAGCAGTTCTTC